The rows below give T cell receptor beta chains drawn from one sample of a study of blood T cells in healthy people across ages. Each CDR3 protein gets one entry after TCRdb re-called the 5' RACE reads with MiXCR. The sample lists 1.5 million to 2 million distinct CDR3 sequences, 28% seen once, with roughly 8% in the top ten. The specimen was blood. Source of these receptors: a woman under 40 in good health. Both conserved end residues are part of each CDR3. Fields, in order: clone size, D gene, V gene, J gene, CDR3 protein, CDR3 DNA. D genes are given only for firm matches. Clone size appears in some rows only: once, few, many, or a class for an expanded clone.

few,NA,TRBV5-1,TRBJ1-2,CASSSAIDSYGYTF,TGCGCCAGCAGCTCCGCAATAGACAGCTATGGCTACACCTTC
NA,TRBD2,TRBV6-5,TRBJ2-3,CASSYPQALAGATDTQYF,TGTGCCAGCAGTTACCCGCAAGCCCTAGCGGGCGCCACAGATACGCAGTATTTT
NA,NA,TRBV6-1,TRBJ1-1,CASSELAQAPNTEAFF,TGTGCCAGCAGTGAATTAGCCCAGGCCCCGAACACTGAAGCTTTCTTT
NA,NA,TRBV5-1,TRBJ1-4,CASSEGGSEKRFF,TGCGCCAGCAGCGAGGGTGGCAGTGAAAAACGGTTTTTT
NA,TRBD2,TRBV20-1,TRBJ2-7,CSARDEAGGPGEQYF,TGCAGTGCTAGAGATGAAGCGGGGGGGCCGGGCGAGCAGTACTTC
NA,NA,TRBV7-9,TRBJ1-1,CASSPRLGRNTEAFF,TGTGCCAGCAGCCCCCGGTTGGGGAGGAACACTGAAGCTTTCTTT
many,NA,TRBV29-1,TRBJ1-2,CSVDGSNYGYTF,TGCAGCGTTGATGGTAGTAACTATGGCTACACCTTC
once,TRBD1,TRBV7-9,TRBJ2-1,CASSSRGQINEQFF,TGTGCCAGCAGCTCTCGGGGACAGATCAATGAGCAGTTCTTC
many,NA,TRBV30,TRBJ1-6,CAWSTTGGYNSPLHF,TGTGCCTGGAGTACCACAGGAGGATATAATTCACCCCTCCACTTT
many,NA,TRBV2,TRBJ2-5,CASSEAGQTQYF,TGTGCCAGCAGTGAGGCGGGACAGACCCAGTACTTC
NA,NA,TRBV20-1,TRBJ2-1,CSAREGDVYNEQFF,TGCAGTGCGAGGGAGGGGGACGTCTACAATGAGCAGTTCTTC
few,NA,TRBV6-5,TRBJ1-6,CASSPSWGSNSPLHF,TGTGCCAGCAGTCCTTCATGGGGGAGCAATTCACCCCTCCACTTT
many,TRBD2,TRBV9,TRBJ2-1,CASSVVSTSRSYNEQFF,TGTGCCAGCAGCGTAGTATCGACTAGCCGATCCTACAATGAGCAGTTCTTC
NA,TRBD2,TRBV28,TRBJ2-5,CTSSSSPGSGGSYNEQYF,TGTACCAGCAGTTCCTCCCCGGGGAGCGGGGGGTCCTACAATGAGCAGTACTTC
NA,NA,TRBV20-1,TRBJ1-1,CSARRSGPNTEAFF,TGCAGTGCTAGGAGATCAGGCCCGAACACTGAAGCTTTCTTT
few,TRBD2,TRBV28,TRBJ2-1,CASSLSGREEQFF,TGTGCCAGCAGTTTATCGGGGAGGGAAGAGCAGTTCTTC
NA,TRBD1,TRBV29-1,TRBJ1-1,CSVYSTGGNTEAFF,TGCAGCGTCTATTCCACAGGGGGGAACACTGAAGCTTTCTTT